Below, 26 T cell receptor beta chains from the same sample are listed, as sequenced in a study of blood T cells in healthy people across ages. Combining a sample-barcoded 5' primer with a J-beta primer mix, a second PCR ran for roughly 7 to 12 cycles. One entry per CDR3 protein, called by TCRdb with MiXCR from the 5' RACE reads. The sample lists approximately 800,000 distinct CDR3 sequences; more than 35% were seen once. The sequenced material came from blood. The receptor set was obtained from a man older than 75 in good health.

The chain joins TRBV6-2 or TRBV6-3 to TRBJ1-2; no clear D. V was pared by 7 bases and J by 4 bases, with 13 bases between. This CDR3 has 13 amino acids. CDR1 and CDR2 from the germline V gene are MNHEY and SVGEGT. The CDR3 is CASTRDGSYGYTF. CDR3 in DNA: TGTGCCAGCACCCGAGACGGATCCTATGGCTACACCTTC.

A word on this clonotype: A read error may explain this, as a much larger clone is one base away. The rearrangement links TRBV4-3 to TRBJ2-5; 7 bases agree with TRBD1. Germline loops: CDR1 LGHNA, CDR2 YSLEER. The CDR3 loop spans 15 amino acids. The CDR3 spells CACSQGQGDDETQYF. The CDR3 DNA follows: TGCGCCTGCAGCCAAGGCCAGGGGGATGATGAGACCCAGTACTTC.

This chain connects TRBV27 to TRBJ2-7; 13 bases are a match to TRBD2. The DNA end favors TRBJ2-5, so the J call may be wrong. The germline gives CDR1 MNHEY, CDR2 SMNVEV (reference sequence). The CDR3 is made up of 16 amino acids. The CDR3 DNA reads TGTGCCAGCAGTTTATCGGGGACTAGCGGGGCGGAGACCCAGTACTTC. As protein: CASSLSGTSGAETQYF.

This clonotype was seen only a few times. The J gene is TRBJ1-1, the V gene TRBV20-1; D is perhaps TRBD1 (6 bases). Germline V gene data show CDR1 as DFQATT and CDR2 as SNEGSKA (reference sequence). V was shortened by 4 bases and J by 0 bases, with 12 bases between the two germline ends. This CDR3 region has 14 residues. The CDR3 reads CSATRGFVNTEAFF. CDR3 sequence (DNA): TGCAGTGCTACCAGGGGTTTCGTGAACACTGAAGCTTTCTTT.

This chain connects TRBV28 to TRBJ1-2; TRBD1 aligns across 9 bases. Germline CDR1 and CDR2: MDHEN and SYDVKM. There are 16 residues in the CDR3. The V and J ends lost 2 bases and 4 bases, in that order; junction bases with no gene match: 8. The CDR3 nucleotides are TGTGCCAGCAGTTTAAGCCCGCAGGGACAGGGCTATGGCTACACCTTC. It is translated as CASSLSPQGQGYGYTF.

The V and J genes are TRBV20-1 and TRBJ2-7, with a possible D match to TRBD2 (6 bases). CDR3 size: 12 residues. Per the germline V gene, CDR1 is DFQATT and CDR2 is SNEGSKA (reference sequence). V was cut by 6 bases and J by 2 bases, with 11 bases left in between. CDR3 nucleotide sequence: TGCAGTGCGGGGCGGGGAACCTACGAGCAGTACTTC. Its translation: CSAGRGTYEQYF.

This clonotype was detected a few times. One base away lies a much larger clone, so this may be a sequencing read error. The chain links TRBV28 to TRBJ2-3; TRBD2 aligns across 10 bases. CDR1 is MDHEN, CDR2 SYDVKM, per germline. The J segment lost 0 bases and the V segment lost 7 bases, leaving 1 base of the junction unmatched. This CDR3 has 14 amino acids. The CDR3 DNA sequence: TGTGCCAGCATGACTAGCGGGAGCACAGATACGCAGTATTTT. This encodes CASMTSGSTDTQYF.

The chain links TRBV20-1 to TRBJ2-1, with D hard to call. The germline CDR1 and CDR2 sequences are DFQATT and SNEGSKA (reference sequence). The CDR3 sequence is 15 residues long. V was clipped by 8 bases and J by 0 bases, with 17 bases between them. Here the CDR3 DNA reads TGCAGTACCCGACCGGACGCCGTCTCCTACAATGAGCAGTTCTTC. Residues: CSTRPDAVSYNEQFF.

The table lists this clonotype with many counts. This chain uses TRBV29-1 with TRBJ2-1; 8 positions agree with TRBD1. Germline V gene sequence: CDR1 SQVTM, CDR2 ANQGSEA. The J segment lost 0 bases and the V segment lost 7 bases, leaving 2 bases of the junction unmatched. CDR3 length: 13 amino acids. The CDR3 sequence: CSAGQGSYNEQFF. The CDR3 DNA reads as TGCAGCGCCGGACAGGGCTCCTACAATGAGCAGTTCTTC.

This chain uses TRBV12-3 or TRBV12-4 with TRBJ1-6; D is undetermined. The CDR3 extends over 14 amino acids. The V gene lost 2 bases and the J gene lost 5 bases, with 7 bases spanning the gap. CDR3 bases: TGTGCCAGCAGTTTAATCGTAGATAATTCACCCCTCCACTTT. Protein product: CASSLIVDNSPLHF.

This clonotype appeared a single time. Germline and junction disagree at one end, which may indicate a read error. This rearrangement joins TRBV5-1 to TRBJ1-2, with D possibly being TRBD1 (5 bases). The germline V gene has CDR1 SGHRS and CDR2 YFSETQ. There are 15 residues in the CDR3. CDR3 bases: TGCGCCTGCAGCTTGGGGGGACGGGACGACTATGGCTACACCTTC. Residues: CACSLGGRDDYGYTF.

The chain has TRBV12-3 or TRBV12-4 and TRBJ1-2, with 8 bases matching TRBD1. J gave up 6 bases and V 5 bases, and 11 bases lay outside the gene matches. The CDR3 has 15 amino acids. This CDR3 is CASSPSTGAKHGYTF. The CDR3 DNA reads TGTGCCAGCAGTCCCTCGACAGGGGCGAAGCATGGCTACACCTTC.

This clonotype has at least ten counts. The genes are TRBV15 and TRBJ2-7; unclear D gene. This CDR3 is 13 amino acids long. V was trimmed by 3 bases and J by 9 bases, leaving 15 bases between them. The V gene's germline CDR1 is LNHNV and CDR2 YYDKDF (reference sequence). CDR3 sequence: CATSRDTIVGQYF. DNA for the CDR3: TGTGCCACCAGCAGGGATACAATAGTTGGGCAGTACTTC.

This chain uses TRBV3-1 with TRBJ2-5; D not certain. The better agreement between TRBJ2-7 and the DNA end casts doubt on the J call. Germline loops: CDR1 LGHDT, CDR2 YNNKEL (reference sequence). This CDR3 contains 13 residues. In DNA form, the CDR3 reads TGTGCCAGCAGCCAAAGTTCGACATCCGAGCAGTACTTC. This translates into CASSQSSTSEQYF.

This clonotype has at least ten counts. The DNA of the CDR3 is TGCGCCAGCAGCTTGGCGGCGGGCCAAGAGACCCAGTACTTC. Amino acid sequence: CASSLAAGQETQYF. The J gene is TRBJ2-5, the V gene TRBV5-1; tentative D call: TRBD2 (5 bases). The CDR3 loop spans 14 amino acids. Germline lookup yields CDR1 SGHRS and CDR2 YFSETQ. The ends were cut back, 0 bases at V and 1 base at J, with 7 bases in the middle.

The gene calls are TRBV5-1 and TRBJ2-1; tentatively, D is TRBD2 (6 bases). V lost 0 bases and J lost 5, with 15 bases in between. Per the germline V gene, CDR1 is SGHRS and CDR2 is YFSETQ. The CDR3 spans 16 residues. CDR3 coding DNA: TGCGCCAGCAGCTTGGCCCCGGGACTGGATAACAATGAGCAGTTCTTC. Residues: CASSLAPGLDNNEQFF.

This clonotype was seen only a few times. V and J are TRBV6-2 or TRBV6-3 and TRBJ2-5; TRBD2 is a possible D gene (6 bases). Per germline, CDR1 MNHEY and CDR2 SVGEGT. The CDR3 spans 12 residues. Trimming stripped 11 bases from V and 5 bases from J, with 15 bases between. CDR3 sequence reads: CASDPGEETQYF. The CDR3 DNA reads as TGTGCCTCCGATCCGGGAGAGGAGACCCAGTACTTC.

The genes are TRBV5-1 and TRBJ2-7; 8 bases match TRBD1. CDR3 size: 15 residues. V was pared by 3 bases and J by 4 bases, with 9 bases of the junction left unmatched. From germline, CDR1 is SGHRS and CDR2 YFSETQ. Here the CDR3 DNA reads TGCGCCAGCAGCTCTGGACAGGGACGTTCTTACGAGCAGTACTTC. Translating gives CASSSGQGRSYEQYF.

Only a few counts were recorded for this clonotype. This chain joins TRBV12-3 or TRBV12-4 and TRBJ2-5; unclear D gene. Trimming removed 6 bases at V and 3 bases at J, with 8 bases between. There are 12 residues in the CDR3. Here the CDR3 DNA reads TGTGCCAGCAGGACGGAAAAAGAGACCCAGTACTTC. It is translated as CASRTEKETQYF.

This chain connects TRBV7-2 to TRBJ1-4, with D possibly matching TRBD1 (6 bases). The germline CDR1 and CDR2 sequences are SGHTA and FQGNSA. Trimming cost V 6 bases and J 6 bases, with 20 bases left between them. There are 16 residues in the CDR3. CDR3 DNA sequence: TGTGCCAGCAGTCAAAGACGGGGGAGGGGGGATGAAAAACTGTTTTTT. Translation: CASSQRRGRGDEKLFF.

The chain is built from TRBV7-2 and TRBJ2-3, with D maybe TRBD2 (6 bases). The CDR3 is made up of 13 amino acids. V gave up 8 bases and J gave up 4 bases, with 13 bases separating them. Germline V lookup: CDR1 SGHTA, CDR2 FQGNSA. Here the CDR3 reads CASGGKFSDTQYF. Here the CDR3 DNA reads TGTGCCAGCGGGGGGAAATTTTCAGATACGCAGTATTTT.

The chain couples TRBV18 to TRBJ1-5; D uncertain. V lost 1 base and J 3 bases, leaving 10 bases between the germline ends. The germline gives CDR1 KGHSH, CDR2 LQKENI. The CDR3 totals 15 residues. CDR3 DNA sequence: TGTGCCAGCTCACCACGCGAAGGGAACAATCAGCCCCAGCATTTT. Translating gives CASSPREGNNQPQHF.

The chain joins TRBV28 to TRBJ2-2; D might be TRBD2 (5 bases). This CDR3 region has 15 residues. Trimming shortened V by 3 bases and J by 5 bases, and 13 bases separated the two germline ends. Germline CDR1 MDHEN, CDR2 SYDVKM. The CDR3 spells CASSFSGIGTGELFF. The CDR3 bases are TGTGCCAGCAGTTTTTCGGGGATAGGGACCGGGGAGCTGTTTTTT.

There are a few counts of this clonotype. The rearrangement links TRBV20-1 to TRBJ2-3; D is unresolved. V lost 3 bases and J 1 base, leaving 14 bases between the germline ends. From germline, CDR1 is DFQATT and CDR2 SNEGSKA (reference sequence). The CDR3 totals 15 residues. The CDR3 DNA reads as TGCAGTGCTAGCCCCCGACGCCAAGGCACAGATACGCAGTATTTT. Translation gives CSASPRRQGTDTQYF.

This chain uses TRBV20-1 with TRBJ2-7, with D maybe TRBD2 (6 bases). V was pared by 5 bases and J by 4 bases, with 15 bases between. The length of the CDR3 is 13 residues. Germline V CDR1 and CDR2: DFQATT, SNEGSKA (reference sequence). The CDR3 is CSAVNPGRYEQYF. The CDR3 DNA sequence: TGCAGTGCTGTAAATCCCGGGAGATACGAGCAGTACTTC.

The rearrangement joins TRBV10-3 to TRBJ2-3; 8 bases agree with TRBD2. The CDR3 spans 14 residues. Germline assignment: CDR1 ENHRY and CDR2 SYGVKD. J lost 2 bases, V lost 5 bases, and 3 bases had no gene match. The CDR3 loop reads CAISSGGVTDTQYF. The CDR3, as DNA: TGTGCCATCAGTAGCGGGGGAGTCACAGATACGCAGTATTTT.